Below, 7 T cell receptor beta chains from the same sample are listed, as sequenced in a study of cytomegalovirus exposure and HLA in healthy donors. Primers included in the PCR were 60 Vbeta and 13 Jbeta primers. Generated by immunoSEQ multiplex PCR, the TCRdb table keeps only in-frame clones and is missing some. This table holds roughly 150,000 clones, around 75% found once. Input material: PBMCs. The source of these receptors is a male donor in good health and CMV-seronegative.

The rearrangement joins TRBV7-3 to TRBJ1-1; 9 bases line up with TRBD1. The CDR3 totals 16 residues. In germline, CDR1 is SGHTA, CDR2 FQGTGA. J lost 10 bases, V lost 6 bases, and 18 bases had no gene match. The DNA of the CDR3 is TGTGCCAGCAGTTTCTACATCCGGGACAGGGCGTTTTCAGCTTTCTTT. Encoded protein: CASSFYIRDRAFSAFF.

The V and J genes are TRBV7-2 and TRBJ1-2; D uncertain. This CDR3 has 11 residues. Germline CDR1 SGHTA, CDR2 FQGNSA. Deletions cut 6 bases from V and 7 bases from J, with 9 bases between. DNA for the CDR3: TGTGCCAGCAGGTCCGGGGTTGGCTACACCTTC. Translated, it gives CASRSGVGYTF.

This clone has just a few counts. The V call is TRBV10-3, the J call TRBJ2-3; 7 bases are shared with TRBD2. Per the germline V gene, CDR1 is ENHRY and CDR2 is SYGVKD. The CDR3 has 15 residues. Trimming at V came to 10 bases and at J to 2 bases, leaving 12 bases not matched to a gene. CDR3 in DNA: TGTGCCACCCGGCGCGGGGGATTGGTCACAGATACGCAGTATTTT. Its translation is CATRRGGLVTDTQYF.

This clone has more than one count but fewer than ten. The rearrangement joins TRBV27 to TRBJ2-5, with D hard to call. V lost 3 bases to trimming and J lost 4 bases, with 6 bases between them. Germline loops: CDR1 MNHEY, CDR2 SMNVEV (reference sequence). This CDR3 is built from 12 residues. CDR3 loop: CASSFRGETQYF. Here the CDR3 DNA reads TGTGCCAGCAGTTTTCGAGGAGAGACCCAGTACTTC.

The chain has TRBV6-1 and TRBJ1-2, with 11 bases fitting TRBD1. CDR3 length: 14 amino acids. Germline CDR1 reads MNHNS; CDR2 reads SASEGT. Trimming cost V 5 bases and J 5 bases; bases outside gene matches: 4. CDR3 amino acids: CASSSGTGGYGYTF. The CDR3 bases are TGTGCCAGCAGTTCTGGGACAGGGGGGTATGGCTACACCTTC.

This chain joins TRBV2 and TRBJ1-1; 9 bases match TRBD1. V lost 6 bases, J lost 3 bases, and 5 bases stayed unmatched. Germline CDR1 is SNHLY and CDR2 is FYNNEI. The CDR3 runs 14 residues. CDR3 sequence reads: CASSGTGWDTEAFF. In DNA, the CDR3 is TGTGCCAGCAGCGGGACAGGGTGGGACACTGAAGCTTTCTTT.

As DNA, the CDR3 is TGTGCCAGCATGCTCCGGGACAGGGGTCAGCCCCAGCATTTT. Its protein is CASMLRDRGQPQHF. V and J are TRBV2 and TRBJ1-5; TRBD1 aligns across 10 bases. The CDR3 is 14 residues long. Unmatched junction bases numbered 6, after V lost 7 bases and J lost 6 bases. Looked up from germline, CDR1 is SNHLY and CDR2 is FYNNEI. Together with reference TRBV2 and TRBJ1-5, the CDR3 gives the full variable domain: EPEVTQTPSHQVTQMGQEVILRCVPISNHLYFYWYRQILGQKVEFLVSFYNNEISEKSEIFDDQFSVERPDGSNFTLKIRSTKLEDSAMYFCASMLRDRGQPQHFGDGTRLSIL.